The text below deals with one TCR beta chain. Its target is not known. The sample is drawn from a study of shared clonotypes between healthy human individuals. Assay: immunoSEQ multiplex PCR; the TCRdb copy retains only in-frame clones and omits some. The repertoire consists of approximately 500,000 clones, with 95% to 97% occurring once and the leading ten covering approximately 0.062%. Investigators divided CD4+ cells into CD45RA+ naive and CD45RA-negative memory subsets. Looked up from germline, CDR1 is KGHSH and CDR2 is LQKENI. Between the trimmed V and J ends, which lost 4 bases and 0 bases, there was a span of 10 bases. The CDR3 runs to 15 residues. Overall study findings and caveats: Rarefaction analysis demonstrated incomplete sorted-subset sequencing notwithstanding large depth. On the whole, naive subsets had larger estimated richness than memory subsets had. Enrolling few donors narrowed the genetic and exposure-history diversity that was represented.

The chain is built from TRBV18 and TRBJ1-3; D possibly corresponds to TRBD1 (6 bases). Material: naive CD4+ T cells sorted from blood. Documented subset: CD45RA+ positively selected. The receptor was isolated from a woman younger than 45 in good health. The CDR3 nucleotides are TGTGCCAGCTCACGGGCAGGGGACTCTGGAAACACCATATATTTT. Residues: CASSRAGDSGNTIYF.